These T cell receptor beta chains were read from a single sample in a study of blood T cell repertoires in COVID-19. Produced via immunoSEQ multiplex PCR; TCRdb's table is partial and in-frame only. The table includes about 78,000 clones, around nine tenths detected once. The sequencing sample was made of peripheral blood. The receptors here all came from an elderly woman with active or convalescent COVID-19. Both conserved end residues are part of each CDR3. D genes are given only for firm matches. Where a row states a size, it is once, few, many or the class of an expanded clone; other rows omit it.

V	size	D	J	CDR3	DNA
TRBV6-2/TRBV6-3	.	.	TRBJ1-2	CASSYSSGSGYTF	TGTGCCAGCAGTTACTCCTCTGGCTCTGGCTACACCTTC
TRBV7-8	.	TRBD1	TRBJ1-2	CASSFSGGDYGYTF	TGTGCCAGCAGCTTCTCAGGGGGTGACTATGGCTACACCTTC
TRBV7-9	medium-sized	TRBD2	TRBJ2-5	CASSFGGSQYF	TGTGCCAGCAGCTTCGGGGGGTCCCAGTACTTC
TRBV14	once	.	TRBJ1-1	CASSYDNEAFF	TGTGCCAGCAGCTACGACAATGAAGCTTTCTTT
TRBV5-1	.	TRBD1	TRBJ1-1	CASSLTPPGQGSNTEAFF	TGCGCCAGCAGCTTGACGCCTCCGGGACAGGGGTCGAACACTGAAGCTTTCTTT
TRBV4-2	.	.	TRBJ2-5	CASSQETGTQYF	TGTGCCAGCAGCCAAGAAACAGGGACCCAGTACTTC
TRBV30	.	.	TRBJ2-5	CACRRTPQETQYF	TGTGCCTGTAGAAGGACTCCACAAGAGACCCAGTACTTC
TRBV7-2	.	.	TRBJ2-5	CASSLDRFSETQYF	TGTGCCAGCAGCTTAGACAGGTTCTCCGAGACCCAGTACTTC
TRBV30	once	.	TRBJ2-7	CAWSVSGYEQYF	TGTGCCTGGAGTGTATCAGGCTACGAGCAGTACTTC
TRBV5-8	.	TRBD1	TRBJ2-3	CASSLVTGVRTDTQYF	TGTGCCAGCAGCTTGGTTACAGGGGTTAGGACAGATACGCAGTATTTT
TRBV24-1	.	.	TRBJ2-5	CATSDPGQNRLGETQYF	TGTGCCACCAGTGACCCCGGACAGAACCGGTTAGGAGAGACCCAGTACTTC
TRBV7-2	.	TRBD1	TRBJ1-4	CASSSGQGGTNEKLFF	TGTGCCAGCAGCTCCGGACAGGGGGGAACTAATGAAAAACTGTTTTTT
TRBV7-8	.	.	TRBJ2-2	CASSFVKGRVGELFF	TGTGCCAGCAGCTTTGTCAAGGGGCGCGTGGGGGAGCTGTTTTTT
TRBV7-2	.	.	TRBJ2-1	CASSSLYEQFF	TGTGCCAGCAGCTCCTTATATGAGCAGTTCTTC
TRBV5-1	.	.	TRBJ1-3	CASSLSVRTATSGNTIYF	TGCGCCAGCAGCTTAAGTGTTAGGACAGCAACCTCTGGAAACACCATATATTTT
TRBV9	.	TRBD1	TRBJ2-1	CASSVVGTGGFDEQFF	TGTGCCAGCAGCGTAGTAGGGACAGGGGGCTTCGATGAGCAGTTCTTC
TRBV3-1/TRBV3-2	.	.	TRBJ2-7	CASSQGTPGYGPEQYF	TGTGCCAGCAGCCAAGGAACTCCGGGGTACGGCCCCGAGCAGTACTTC
TRBV11-2	.	TRBD1	TRBJ2-7	CASSLGQGHPYEQYF	TGTGCCAGCAGCTTAGGACAGGGACACCCCTACGAGCAGTACTTC
TRBV6-2/TRBV6-3	.	.	TRBJ2-2	CASSPKRGSITGELFF	TGTGCCAGCAGTCCGAAGCGCGGTTCGATTACCGGGGAGCTGTTTTTT
TRBV19	.	.	TRBJ2-5	CASSTSGSPETQYF	TGTGCCAGTAGTACCTCGGGATCCCCTGAGACCCAGTACTTC
TRBV27	.	TRBD2	TRBJ2-6	CATAYSGGASGANVLTF	TGTGCCACCGCTTATAGCGGGGGGGCCTCTGGGGCCAACGTCCTGACTTTC
TRBV5-5	.	TRBD1	TRBJ2-6	CASSWTGAFSGANVLTF	TGTGCCAGCAGCTGGACAGGGGCTTTCTCTGGGGCCAACGTCCTGACTTTC
TRBV2	.	.	TRBJ2-5	CASSGSWGGETQYF	TGTGCCAGCAGTGGCTCCTGGGGAGGAGAGACCCAGTACTTC
TRBV6-5	.	.	TRBJ1-1	CASSVQGNTEAFF	TGTGCCAGCAGCGTTCAGGGGAACACTGAAGCTTTCTTT
TRBV3-1/TRBV3-2	.	TRBD2	TRBJ2-5	CASSPGTSSRETQYF	TGTGCCAGCAGCCCTGGGACTAGCTCTCGGGAGACCCAGTACTTC
TRBV10-1	.	TRBD1	TRBJ1-1	CASSGDRYTEAFF	TGCGCCAGCAGTGGGGACAGGTACACTGAAGCTTTCTTT
TRBV7-9	.	.	TRBJ1-2	CASSDSRLAGYTF	TGTGCCAGCAGCGATAGTCGCTTAGCAGGCTACACCTTC
TRBV6-2/TRBV6-3	.	.	TRBJ2-1	CASSGRLAANNEQFF	TGTGCCAGCAGTGGTCGACTGGCGGCCAACAATGAGCAGTTCTTC
TRBV7-3	.	TRBD1	TRBJ2-5	CASSSTGGQETQYF	TGTGCCAGCAGCTCGACAGGGGGCCAAGAGACCCAGTACTTC
TRBV5-5	.	.	TRBJ2-2	CASSYQGPGELFF	TGTGCCAGCAGCTATCAGGGCCCCGGGGAGCTGTTTTTT
TRBV4-1	.	.	TRBJ2-3	CASSQDAVSGGTQYF	TGCGCCAGCAGCCAAGACGCGGTTAGCGGCGGTACGCAGTATTTT